The 10 T cell receptor beta chains presented below share a single source sample, sequenced in a study of regulatory T cells in long-lasting Graves disease. Time point described: newly diagnosed GD, antithyroid drugs for less than 3 months. PBMC RNA served as the TCR library source. Arm-PCR of CDR3 regions and iRepertoire HTBI primers were the basis on which TCR beta libraries were built. TCRdb reprocessed the multiplex PCR reads via MiXCR and lists one record per CDR3 protein. Among about 360,000 distinct CDR3 sequences listed, around 15% were seen once. The same specimen was also included in a second study, on T cells in Graves' hyperthyroidism and ophthalmopathy.

The material sequenced was peripheral blood mononuclear cells (PBMCs), taken at new diagnosis, from a patient treated with antithyroid drugs. The origin of the receptors is a woman aged 18 to 35 with Graves disease.

The DNA for the CDR3 is TGTGCCTGGGAGTGGGGGGCCAAATCCGAAGCTTTCTTT. Its translation is CAWEWGAKSEAFF. The chain uses TRBV30 and TRBJ1-1; maybe TRBD1 (6 bases). The CDR3 totals 13 residues. V gave up 5 bases and J gave up 8 bases, with 18 bases separating them. Germline CDR1 reads GTSNPN; CDR2 reads SVGIG (reference sequence).

This clonotype was counted ten times or more. In DNA form, the CDR3 reads TGCGCCAGCAGCTTGGTCGCGGGGCCGGGGTACAATGAGCAGTTCTTC. Its protein is CASSLVAGPGYNEQFF. J is TRBJ2-1 and V is TRBV5-1; D possibly corresponds to TRBD2 (6 bases). The V end was cut by 0 bases, the J end by 4 bases, with 14 bases between. The CDR3 contains 16 residues. Per germline, CDR1 SGHRS and CDR2 YFSETQ.

Turning to this clonotype: This is likely an artifact of a read error, given a far larger clone one base away. The missing conserved phenylalanine or tryptophan at the end of this CDR3 makes a read error likely. J is TRBJ1-1 and V is TRBV5-5, with D maybe TRBD1 (5 bases). In germline, CDR1 is SGHKS, CDR2 YYEKEE (reference sequence). The V and J ends lost 3 bases and 4 bases respectively, with 10 bases between them. The CDR3 is made up of 13 amino acids. The CDR3 protein is CASSWRGGTEAFS. The CDR3, as DNA: TGTGCCAGCAGCTGGAGGGGAGGCACTGAAGCTTTCTCT.

This clonotype was seen a handful of times. This chain links TRBV15 with TRBJ1-6; TRBD1 is a possible D gene (6 bases). V was trimmed by 5 bases and J by 9 bases, leaving 17 bases between them. The germline V gene has CDR1 LNHNV and CDR2 YYDKDF (reference sequence). The CDR3 consists of 15 residues. The CDR3 DNA sequence: TGTGCCACCAGCCGCCCCCAGGGGAAGGGTTCACCCCTCCACTTT. Translated, it gives CATSRPQGKGSPLHF.

The chain carries TRBV19 and TRBJ1-5; D gene ambiguous. This CDR3 spans 15 amino acids. Trimming took off 3 bases at V and 5 bases at J, with 14 bases between the two ends. Germline-derived CDR1 and CDR2 are LNHDA and SQIVND (reference sequence). The CDR3 reads CASSISHDAYQPQHF. The CDR3 nucleotides read TGTGCCAGTAGTATTAGTCACGATGCTTATCAGCCCCAGCATTTT.

Many counts were recorded for this clonotype. The V gene is TRBV30, the J gene TRBJ1-1; maybe TRBD1 (6 bases). Germline V CDR1 and CDR2: GTSNPN, SVGIG (reference sequence). Trimming took 0 bases from V and 10 from J, leaving 15 bases between them. The CDR3 is 13 residues long. The CDR3 region is CAWSVDRTSRAFF. In nucleotides, the CDR3 is TGTGCCTGGAGTGTAGACAGGACCTCGAGAGCTTTCTTT.

This chain uses TRBV3-1 with TRBJ1-2; TRBD1 aligns across 10 bases. J was trimmed by 2 bases and V by 7 bases; bases with no gene match: 7. This CDR3 has 15 amino acids. CDR1 LGHDT and CDR2 YNNKEL come from the germline V gene (reference sequence). The CDR3 coding sequence is TGTGCCAGCACCCTCGGGACAGGGGAAAACTATGGCTACACCTTC. Amino acid sequence: CASTLGTGENYGYTF. Filled out from reference TRBV3-1 and TRBJ1-2, the complete variable domain reads DTAVSQTPKYLVTQMGNDKSIKCEQNLGHDTMYWYKQDSKKFLKIMFSYNNKELIINETVPNRFSPKSPDKAHLNLHINSLELGDSAVYFCASTLGTGENYGYTFGSGTRLTVV.

This clonotype was found many times. This chain joins TRBV27 and TRBJ2-7; a possible D gene is TRBD1 (6 bases). The CDR3 covers 17 residues. V shed 7 bases and J shed 3 bases, with 25 bases lying between them. Germline V gene lookup returns CDR1 MNHEY and CDR2 SMNVEV (reference sequence). The CDR3, as DNA: TGTGCCAGCACCACCGGGACACTCTGGAGGAGGAACTACGAGCAGTACTTC. Residues: CASTTGTLWRRNYEQYF.

This clonotype has a count of ten or more. V usage is TRBV7-8 and J usage is TRBJ2-4, with TRBD1 identical over 9 bases. The CDR3 has 20 residues. Unmatched junction bases numbered 19, after V lost 5 bases and J lost 2 bases. Germline loops: CDR1 SGHVS, CDR2 FQNEAQ. The CDR3: CASSSYPGQGFWGTKNIQYF. As DNA, the CDR3 is TGTGCCAGCAGCAGCTATCCGGGACAGGGATTTTGGGGGACCAAAAACATTCAGTACTTC.

This clonotype was seen many times. This sequence joins TRBV6-1 and TRBJ2-5; 8 positions match TRBD1. The CDR3 sequence is 15 residues long. CDR1 is MNHNS, CDR2 SASEGT, per germline. The trim removed 6 bases at V and 9 bases at J, leaving 15 bases unmatched. The CDR3 is CASSAVGTGKRPQYF. The CDR3 bases are TGTGCCAGCAGCGCAGTGGGGACAGGCAAGAGACCCCAGTACTTC.